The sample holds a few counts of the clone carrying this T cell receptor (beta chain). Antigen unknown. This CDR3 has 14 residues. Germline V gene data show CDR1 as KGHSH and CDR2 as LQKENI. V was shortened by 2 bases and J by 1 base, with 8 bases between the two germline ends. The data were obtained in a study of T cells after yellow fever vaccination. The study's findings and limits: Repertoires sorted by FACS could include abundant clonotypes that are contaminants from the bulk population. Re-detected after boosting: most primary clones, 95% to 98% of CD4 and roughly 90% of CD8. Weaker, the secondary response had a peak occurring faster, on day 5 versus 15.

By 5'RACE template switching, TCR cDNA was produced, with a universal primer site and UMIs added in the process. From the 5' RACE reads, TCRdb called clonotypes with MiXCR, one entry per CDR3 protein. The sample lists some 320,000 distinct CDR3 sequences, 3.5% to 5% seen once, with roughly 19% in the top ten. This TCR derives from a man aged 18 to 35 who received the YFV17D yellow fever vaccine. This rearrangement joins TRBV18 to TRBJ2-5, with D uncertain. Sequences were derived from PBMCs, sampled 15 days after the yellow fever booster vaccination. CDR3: CASSPKYTQETQYF. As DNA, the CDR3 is TGTGCCAGCTCACCAAAGTACACCCAAGAGACCCAGTACTTC.